These T cell receptor beta chains were read from a single sample in a study of T cell responses to AZD1222 COVID-19 vaccine. Produced via immunoSEQ multiplex PCR; TCRdb's table is partial and in-frame only. The sample carries under 60,000 clones, 89% recorded once. The specimen was peripheral blood, collected 28 days after the second AZD1222 dose. Receptors originate from an adult who received the AZD1222 COVID-19 vaccine. Each CDR3 is given with its conserved first and last residue. The D gene is left open where the match is weak. The size entry is marked missing in some rows and otherwise reads once, few, many or a size class.

size	V	length	D	J	CDR3	DNA
once	TRBV6-5	13	NA	TRBJ1-3	CASIVNSGNTIYF	TGTGCCAGCATCGTCAACTCTGGAAACACCATATATTTT
NA	TRBV10-3	14	NA	TRBJ2-5	CAISEEWQSETQYF	TGTGCCATCAGTGAGGAATGGCAGTCCGAGACCCAGTACTTC
NA	TRBV27	17	NA	TRBJ1-2	CASSLSVRRGAKSGYTF	TGTGCCAGCAGTTTATCAGTCCGTCGGGGGGCAAAAAGTGGCTACACCTTC
NA	TRBV2	14	NA	TRBJ1-5	CASSEGGSNQPQHF	TGTGCCAGCAGTGAAGGGGGGAGCAATCAGCCCCAGCATTTT
NA	TRBV5-1	12	NA	TRBJ2-1	CASSLTNNEQFF	TGCGCCAGCAGCTTGACAAACAATGAGCAGTTCTTC
NA	TRBV6-2/TRBV6-3	13	TRBD2	TRBJ2-2	CASSQAGGGELFF	TGTGCCAGCAGCCAGGCGGGAGGCGGGGAGCTGTTTTTT
NA	TRBV7-2	19	TRBD1	TRBJ1-3	CASSSGTGGMYHSGNTIYF	TGTGCCAGCAGCTCCGGGACAGGGGGAATGTATCACTCTGGAAACACCATATATTTT
NA	TRBV4-1	17	TRBD2	TRBJ2-2	CASSQDGSGRSPRELFF	TGCGCCAGCAGCCAAGATGGTAGCGGGAGAAGCCCCCGGGAGCTGTTTTTT
NA	TRBV2	11	NA	TRBJ2-7	CASKTSYEQYF	TGTGCCAGCAAGACTAGTTACGAGCAGTACTTC
NA	TRBV4-1	14	NA	TRBJ1-1	CASGKVVGNTEAFF	TGCGCCAGCGGAAAAGTGGTCGGGAACACTGAAGCTTTCTTT
NA	TRBV19	18	NA	TRBJ1-1	CASSIVYGLAEMNTEAFF	TGTGCCAGTAGTATAGTATACGGGCTAGCCGAGATGAACACTGAAGCTTTCTTT
NA	TRBV7-3	15	NA	TRBJ2-2	CASSFGLSNTGELFF	TGTGCCAGCAGCTTCGGACTATCGAACACCGGGGAGCTGTTTTTT
NA	TRBV27	14	NA	TRBJ2-7	CASSFSGAQYEQYF	TGTGCCAGCAGTTTTTCAGGGGCGCAGTACGAGCAGTACTTC
NA	TRBV18	14	NA	TRBJ1-2	CASSQGAEGEGYTF	TGTGCCAGCTCACAAGGCGCCGAGGGCGAAGGCTACACCTTC
NA	TRBV5-1	15	TRBD1	TRBJ2-7	CASSNGQGPGMEQYF	TGCGCCAGCAGCAACGGACAGGGCCCAGGTATGGAGCAGTACTTC
once	TRBV19	16	TRBD2	TRBJ2-7	CASSHNGLAGLSEQYF	TGTGCCAGTAGCCATAACGGTCTAGCGGGACTGAGCGAGCAGTACTTC
NA	TRBV19	13	NA	TRBJ2-2	CATVNRNTGELFF	TGTGCCACCGTCAATCGGAACACCGGGGAGCTGTTTTTT
once	TRBV13	13	NA	TRBJ1-4	CASSSQANEKLFF	TGTGCCAGCAGCTCCCAAGCTAATGAAAAACTGTTTTTT
NA	TRBV28	14	TRBD1	TRBJ2-4	CASSSNTGAFIQYF	TGTGCCAGCAGTTCTAATACAGGGGCTTTCATTCAGTACTTC
NA	TRBV5-4	17	TRBD2	TRBJ2-2	CASSPGTSGRDTGELFF	TGTGCCAGCAGTCCCGGGACTAGCGGGAGGGACACCGGGGAGCTGTTTTTT
NA	TRBV29-1	14	NA	TRBJ2-3	CSVDGTVGRDTQYF	TGCAGCGTGGACGGGACGGTAGGACGGGATACGCAGTATTTT
few	TRBV6-5	13	TRBD1	TRBJ2-7	CASTHRGTYEQYF	TGTGCCAGCACCCACAGGGGGACCTACGAGCAGTACTTC
once	TRBV13	15	NA	TRBJ1-2	CASTPKPDSYYGYTF	TGTGCCAGCACCCCCAAACCGGACAGCTACTATGGCTACACCTTC
NA	TRBV29-1	14	NA	TRBJ2-7	CSVEEGRGPYEQYF	TGCAGCGTTGAAGAAGGGAGGGGGCCCTACGAGCAGTACTTC
NA	TRBV6-5	14	NA	TRBJ1-1	CASNLGRMNTEAFF	TGTGCCAGCAATTTGGGACGGATGAACACTGAAGCTTTCTTT
NA	TRBV5-1	13	TRBD1	TRBJ1-2	CASSLVQGNGYTF	TGCGCCAGCAGCTTAGTACAGGGGAATGGCTACACCTTC
NA	TRBV19	15	TRBD1	TRBJ2-3	CASRPLDRDTDTQYF	TGTGCCAGTAGACCCCTGGACAGGGACACAGATACGCAGTATTTT
NA	TRBV24-1	16	TRBD2	TRBJ2-7	CATSDQQTGGSYEQYF	TGTGCCACCAGTGATCAACAGACGGGGGGCTCCTACGAGCAGTACTTC
NA	TRBV19	15	TRBD2	TRBJ2-5	CASGGGATGQETQYF	TGTGCCAGTGGGGGAGGGGCGACGGGACAAGAGACCCAGTACTTC
NA	TRBV2	13	TRBD1	TRBJ2-7	CASTVGGQSEQYF	TGTGCCAGCACAGTAGGGGGCCAAAGCGAGCAGTACTTC
NA	TRBV27	16	TRBD1	TRBJ1-5	CASSLSRQGAGQPQHF	TGTGCCAGCAGTTTATCCCGACAGGGGGCGGGTCAGCCCCAGCATTTT
NA	TRBV20-1	13	NA	TRBJ1-1	CSASGQAPRIINF	TGCAGTGCTAGTGGGCAGGCCCCGAGAATAATTAACTTT
NA	TRBV11-2	11	NA	TRBJ1-2	CASSLGASYTF	TGTGCCAGCAGCTTAGGGGCTAGCTACACCTTC
NA	TRBV4-1	14	NA	TRBJ2-3	CASRRDLSTDTQYF	TGCGCCAGCAGACGGGACTTAAGCACAGATACGCAGTATTTT
NA	TRBV4-2	16	NA	TRBJ2-3	CASSQEFSGAADTQYF	TGTGCCAGCAGCCAAGAATTTTCGGGGGCGGCAGATACGCAGTATTTT
NA	TRBV1	17	NA	TRBJ2-3	CTSSQDWRDPRMDTQYF	TGCACCAGCAGCCAAGATTGGCGGGACCCTCGGATGGATACGCAGTATTTT
NA	TRBV27	13	NA	TRBJ1-1	CASIRGGGTEAFF	TGTGCCAGCATCCGGGGAGGGGGTACTGAAGCTTTCTTT
NA	TRBV27	16	TRBD2	TRBJ2-1	CASSLVIGREGNEQFF	TGTGCCAGCAGTCTAGTCATAGGGCGGGAGGGGAATGAGCAGTTCTTC
NA	TRBV5-1	18	TRBD1	TRBJ2-3	CASSLRATGASVTDTQYF	TGCGCCAGCAGCTTGAGGGCTACAGGGGCCAGCGTTACAGATACGCAGTATTTT
NA	TRBV9	14	NA	TRBJ2-5	CASSVTRYQETQYF	TGTGCCAGCAGCGTAACCAGGTACCAAGAGACCCAGTACTTC
NA	TRBV6-5	14	NA	TRBJ1-6	CASSYSVGNSPLHF	TGTGCCAGCAGTTACTCCGTGGGTAATTCACCCCTCCACTTT
once	TRBV6-1	14	NA	TRBJ1-5	CASSEVGSNQPQHF	TGTGCCAGCAGTGAAGTCGGTAGCAATCAGCCCCAGCATTTT
NA	TRBV7-9	14	NA	TRBJ1-1	CASSLAAGYTEAFF	TGTGCCAGCAGCTTAGCCGCAGGGTACACTGAAGCTTTCTTT
NA	TRBV12-3/TRBV12-4	12	NA	TRBJ2-1	CASSLLDHEQFF	TGTGCCAGCAGTTTGCTAGATCATGAGCAGTTCTTC
NA	TRBV4-1	17	TRBD1	TRBJ2-3	CASSQEPGQGAADTQYF	TGCGCCAGCAGCCAAGAACCGGGACAGGGGGCCGCAGATACGCAGTATTTT
NA	TRBV19	14	TRBD2	TRBJ2-1	CASSTTSGSGEQFF	TGTGCCAGTAGTACAACTAGCGGGAGTGGAGAGCAGTTCTTC
NA	TRBV5-4	15	NA	TRBJ1-3	CATKMQFGGGNTIYF	TGTGCCACCAAGATGCAGTTTGGGGGAGGAAACACCATATATTTT
NA	TRBV19	17	NA	TRBJ1-6	CASSRLFSGDINSPLHF	TGTGCCAGTAGTAGACTCTTCTCGGGGGACATTAATTCACCCCTCCACTTT